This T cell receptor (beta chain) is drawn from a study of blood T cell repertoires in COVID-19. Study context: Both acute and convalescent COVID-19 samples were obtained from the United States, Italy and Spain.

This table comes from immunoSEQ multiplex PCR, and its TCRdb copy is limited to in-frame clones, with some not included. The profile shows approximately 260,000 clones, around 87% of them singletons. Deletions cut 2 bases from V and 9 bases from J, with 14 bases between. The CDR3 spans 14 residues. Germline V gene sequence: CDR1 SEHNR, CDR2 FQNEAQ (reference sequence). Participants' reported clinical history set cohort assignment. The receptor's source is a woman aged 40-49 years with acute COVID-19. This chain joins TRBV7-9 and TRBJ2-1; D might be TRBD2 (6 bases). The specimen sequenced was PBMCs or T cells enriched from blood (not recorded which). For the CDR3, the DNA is TGTGCCAGCAGCTTAACCGGGAGAGACGGTGAGCAGTTCTTC. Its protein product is CASSLTGRDGEQFF.